The 7 T cell receptor beta chains below come from one sample, sequenced in a study of T cell responses to AZD1222 COVID-19 vaccine. Assay: immunoSEQ multiplex PCR; the TCRdb copy retains only in-frame clones and omits some. In the table there are tens of thousands of clones, around four fifths of which are singletons. Here the sequenced sample was peripheral blood, taken on day 0 of AZD1222 vaccination. These receptors all stem from an adult in good health.

This clone showed up just a few times. This chain connects TRBV18 to TRBJ1-4, with TRBD1 identical over 10 bases. J lost 8 bases, V lost 3 bases, and 6 bases had no gene match. Germline loops: CDR1 KGHSH, CDR2 LQKENI. The CDR3 runs to 15 residues. CDR3 sequence reads: CASSPVTGGFEKLFF. In DNA, the CDR3 is TGTGCCAGCTCACCCGTGACAGGGGGCTTCGAAAAACTGTTTTTT.

The rearrangement links TRBV18 to TRBJ1-1; TRBD1 is a possible D gene (5 bases). CDR1 KGHSH and CDR2 LQKENI come from the germline V gene. The CDR3 spans 15 residues. V was clipped by 4 bases and J by 4 bases, with 16 bases between them. The DNA of the CDR3 is TGTGCCAGCTCACAAAGGGACCCCCGGGGCACTGAAGCTTTCTTT. This sequence encodes CASSQRDPRGTEAFF. Variable domain in full (rest from reference TRBV18 and TRBJ1-1): NAGVMQNPRHLVRRRGQEARLRCSPMKGHSHVYWYRQLPEEGLKFMVYLQKENIIDESGMPKERFSAEFPKEGPSILRIQQVVRGDSAAYFCASSQRDPRGTEAFFGQGTRLTVV.

V usage is TRBV6-1 and J usage is TRBJ1-5; no firm D call. The V end lost 4 bases, the J end lost 0 bases, and 13 bases lay between the germline ends. The CDR3 length is 16 residues. CDR1 and CDR2 (germline): MNHNS, SASEGT. CDR3 in amino acids: CASSVFLSYSNQPQHF. The CDR3 DNA reads as TGTGCCAGCAGTGTCTTTTTGAGCTATAGCAATCAGCCCCAGCATTTT.

This chain joins TRBV4-1 and TRBJ1-2, with D possibly being TRBD1 (5 bases). The germline V gene has CDR1 MGHRA and CDR2 YSYEKL. Trimming pared 1 base from V and 8 bases from J, leaving 14 bases between. The CDR3 is made up of 14 amino acids. CDR3: CASSQVAGSEGYTF. DNA of the CDR3: TGCGCCAGCAGCCAAGTGGCAGGGTCGGAGGGCTACACCTTC.

This chain links TRBV3-1 (or the pseudogene TRBV3-2) with TRBJ2-2, with TRBD2 matching 7 bases. J was trimmed by 7 bases and V by 6 bases; bases with no gene match: 11. CDR1 and CDR2 (germline): LGHDT, YNNKEL (reference sequence). The CDR3 extends over 15 amino acids. CDR3 amino acids: CASRLLLAQDGELFF. The CDR3 bases are TGTGCCAGCAGGCTGTTACTAGCGCAAGACGGGGAGCTGTTTTTT.

This chain connects TRBV7-8 to TRBJ1-2; no clear D gene. The length of the CDR3 is 11 residues. CDR1 and CDR2 from the germline V gene are SGHVS and FQNEAQ. Deletions cut 3 bases from V and 10 bases from J, with 9 bases between. The CDR3 is CASSLDAAYTF. The DNA of the CDR3 is TGTGCCAGCAGCTTGGATGCGGCCTACACCTTC.

The gene calls are TRBV4-2 and TRBJ2-7; the D call may be TRBD1 or TRBD2 (6 bases each). The V gene lost 5 bases and the J gene lost 0 bases, with 20 bases spanning the gap. The germline gives CDR1 LGHNA, CDR2 YNFKEQ. There are 17 residues in the CDR3. The CDR3 DNA reads TGTGCCAGCAGCTCCAGGGGAAGGGCGGGGCACTCCTACGAGCAGTACTTC. It yields the protein CASSSRGRAGHSYEQYF.